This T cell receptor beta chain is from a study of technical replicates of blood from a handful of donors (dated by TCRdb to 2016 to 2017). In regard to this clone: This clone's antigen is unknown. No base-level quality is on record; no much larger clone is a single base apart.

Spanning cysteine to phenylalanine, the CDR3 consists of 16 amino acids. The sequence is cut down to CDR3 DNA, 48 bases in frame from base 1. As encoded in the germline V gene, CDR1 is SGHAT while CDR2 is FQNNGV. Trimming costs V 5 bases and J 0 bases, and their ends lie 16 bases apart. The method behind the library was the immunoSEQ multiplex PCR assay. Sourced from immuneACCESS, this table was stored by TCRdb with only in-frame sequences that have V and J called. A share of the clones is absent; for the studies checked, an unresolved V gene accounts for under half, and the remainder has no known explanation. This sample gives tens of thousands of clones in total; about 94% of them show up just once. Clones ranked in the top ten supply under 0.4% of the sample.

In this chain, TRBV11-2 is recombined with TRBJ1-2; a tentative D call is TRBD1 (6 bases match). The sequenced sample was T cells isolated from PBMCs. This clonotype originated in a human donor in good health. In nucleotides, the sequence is TGTGCCAGCAGCCCCTCAGGACAGCTATCTAACTATGGCTACACCTTC. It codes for CASSPSGQLSNYGYTF.